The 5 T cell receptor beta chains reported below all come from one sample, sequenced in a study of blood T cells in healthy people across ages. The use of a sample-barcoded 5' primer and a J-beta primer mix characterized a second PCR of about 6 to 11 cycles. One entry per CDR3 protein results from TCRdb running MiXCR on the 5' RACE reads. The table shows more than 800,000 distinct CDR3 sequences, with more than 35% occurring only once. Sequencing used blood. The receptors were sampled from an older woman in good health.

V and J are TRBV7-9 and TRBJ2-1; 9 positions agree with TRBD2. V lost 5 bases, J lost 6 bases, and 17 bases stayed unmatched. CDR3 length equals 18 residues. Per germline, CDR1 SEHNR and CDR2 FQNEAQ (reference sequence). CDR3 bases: TGTGCCAGCAGCCAACCCACCTCCGGCGGGAGGGACTTCAATGAGCAGTTCTTC. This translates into CASSQPTSGGRDFNEQFF.

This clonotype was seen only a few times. CDR3 amino acids: CATSRVPPITAQETQYF. The CDR3 DNA reads TGTGCCACCAGCAGAGTTCCCCCCATTACCGCCCAAGAGACCCAGTACTTC. J is TRBJ2-5 and V is TRBV15; D is uncertain. Germline V lookup: CDR1 LNHNV, CDR2 YYDKDF (reference sequence). This CDR3 region has 17 residues. Trimming cost V 1 base and J 1 base, with 16 bases left between them.

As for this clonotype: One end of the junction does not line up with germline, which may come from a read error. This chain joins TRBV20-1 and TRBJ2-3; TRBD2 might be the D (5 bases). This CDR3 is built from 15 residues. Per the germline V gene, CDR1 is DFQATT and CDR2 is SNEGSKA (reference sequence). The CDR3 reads CSALVALGGTNTQYF. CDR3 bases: TGCAGTGCTTTAGTCGCCCTAGGAGGCACAAATACGCAGTATTTT.

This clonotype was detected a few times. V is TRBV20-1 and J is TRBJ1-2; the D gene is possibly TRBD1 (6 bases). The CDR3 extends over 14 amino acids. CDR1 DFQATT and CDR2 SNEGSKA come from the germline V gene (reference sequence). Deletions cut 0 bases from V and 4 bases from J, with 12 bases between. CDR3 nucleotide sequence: TGCAGTGCTAGAGATCCCGACAGGAGCTATGGCTACACCTTC. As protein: CSARDPDRSYGYTF.

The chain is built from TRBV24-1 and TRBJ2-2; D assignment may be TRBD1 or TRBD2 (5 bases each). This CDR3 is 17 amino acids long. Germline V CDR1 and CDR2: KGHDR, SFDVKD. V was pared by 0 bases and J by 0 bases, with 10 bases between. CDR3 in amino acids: CATSDLGDRTNTGELFF. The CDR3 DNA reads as TGTGCCACCAGTGATTTGGGGGACCGTACGAACACCGGGGAGCTGTTTTTT.